The 23 T cell receptor beta chains in this list originate from one sample, sequenced in a study of blood T cell repertoires in COVID-19. Using immunoSEQ multiplex PCR, the repertoire was profiled, and TCRdb retains in-frame clones only, with some absent. The data show over 100,000 clones, under 90% seen once. Sequenced material: peripheral blood. Receptors were obtained from a woman aged 55-70 years with active or convalescent COVID-19.

The V gene is TRBV19, the J gene TRBJ1-2; TRBD1 matches at 7 bases. J was trimmed by 0 bases and V by 0 bases; bases with no gene match: 10. The CDR3 contains 18 residues. The germline CDR1 and CDR2 sequences are LNHDA and SQIVND (reference sequence). CDR3: CASSIDSWDSASNYGYTF. Here the CDR3 DNA reads TGTGCCAGTAGTATAGATTCCTGGGACAGCGCTTCTAACTATGGCTACACCTTC.

The chain links TRBV29-1 to TRBJ2-7, with TRBD1 matching 8 bases. The CDR3 is 14 residues long. J lost 3 bases, V lost 4 bases, and 8 bases had no gene match. The germline CDR1 and CDR2 sequences are SQVTM and ANQGSEA. The CDR3 DNA reads as TGCAGCGTTGTGGGGACAGGACTTAGCTACGAGCAGTACTTC. As protein: CSVVGTGLSYEQYF.

This chain joins TRBV10-3 and TRBJ1-1, with D perhaps TRBD1 (6 bases). Per the germline V gene, CDR1 is ENHRY and CDR2 is SYGVKD. The CDR3 totals 15 residues. Trimming took off 0 bases at V and 5 bases at J, with 13 bases between the two ends. Here the CDR3 DNA reads TGTGCCATCAGTGAGTCGGTACAGGGAAGAACTGAAGCTTTCTTT. Translation gives CAISESVQGRTEAFF.

CDR3 DNA: TGCGCCAGCAGCGAACAGGGGTACACCGGGGAGCTGTTTTTT. Translation gives CASSEQGYTGELFF. V is TRBV5-1 and J is TRBJ2-2; 7 positions agree with TRBD1. Germline trimming cut 4 bases from V and 3 bases from J; bases unmatched to any gene: 3. The CDR3 is 14 residues long. The germline V gene encodes CDR1 SGHRS and CDR2 YFSETQ.

The chain uses TRBV28 and TRBJ1-1; 7 bases align to TRBD1. The CDR3 length is 15 residues. Unmatched junction bases numbered 14, after V lost 9 bases and J lost 4 bases. From germline, CDR1 is MDHEN and CDR2 SYDVKM. CDR3 DNA sequence: TGTGCCAGTCTGCCACAGGGGCCTTCGTCCACTGAAGCTTTCTTT. Protein: CASLPQGPSSTEAFF. The complete variable domain, with remaining parts taken from reference TRBV28 and TRBJ1-1, reads DVKVTQSSRYLVKRTGEKVFLECVQDMDHENMFWYRQDPGLGLRLIYFSYDVKMKEKGDIPEGYSVSREKKERFSLILESASTNQTSMYLCASLPQGPSSTEAFFGQGTRLTVV.

This chain uses TRBV11-2 with TRBJ1-2; 10 nucleotides align to TRBD1. This CDR3 has 16 amino acids. Losses at the gene ends were 5 bases for V and 1 base for J; bases not matched to a gene: 7. From germline, CDR1 is SGHAT and CDR2 FQNNGV. CDR3 in amino acids: CASSAVGTGVNYGYTF. DNA of the CDR3: TGTGCCAGCAGCGCCGTGGGGACAGGGGTTAACTATGGCTACACCTTC.

The chain employs TRBV28 and TRBJ1-1; D remains ambiguous. The CDR3 contains 12 residues. V shed 5 bases and J shed 8 bases, with 12 bases lying between them. Germline assignment: CDR1 MDHEN and CDR2 SYDVKM. The CDR3 protein is CASSPNVREAFF. In DNA form, the CDR3 reads TGTGCCAGCAGTCCCAACGTGAGGGAAGCTTTCTTT.

CDR3 sequence reads: CASSLRTGRVEFTF. The CDR3 DNA sequence: TGTGCCAGCAGCCTTCGGACAGGCCGCGTAGAATTCACCTTC. The chain couples TRBV3-1 (or the pseudogene TRBV3-2) to TRBJ1-2; TRBD1 agrees at 7 bases. Germline-derived CDR1 and CDR2 are LGHDT and YNNKEL (reference sequence). CDR3 size: 14 residues. V shed 4 bases, J shed 13 bases, and the junction held 15 bases outside the gene matches.

J is TRBJ2-5 and V is TRBV7-9, with D possibly TRBD2 on 5 matching bases. Trimming stripped 5 bases from V and 5 bases from J, with 12 bases between. CDR3 length: 13 residues. CDR1 SEHNR and CDR2 FQNEAQ come from the germline V gene (reference sequence). CDR3 DNA sequence: TGTGCCAGCAGCCTAAGATTAGCGGAGACCCAGTACTTC. Protein sequence: CASSLRLAETQYF.

A few counts support this clone. This chain connects TRBV27 to TRBJ2-1; D is unresolved. Trimming shortened V by 6 bases and J by 6 bases, and 6 bases separated the two germline ends. The germline gives CDR1 MNHEY, CDR2 SMNVEV (reference sequence). CDR3 length equals 11 residues. The CDR3 loop reads CASSTINEQFF. CDR3 nucleotides: TGTGCCAGCAGCACTATCAATGAGCAGTTCTTC.

This chain joins TRBV24-1 and TRBJ1-2; 8 bases are shared with TRBD1. Germline V gene sequence: CDR1 KGHDR, CDR2 SFDVKD. After removal of 3 bases from V and 6 bases from J, the junction contained 8 bases not matched to a gene. The CDR3 has 15 amino acids. CDR3 in amino acids: CATSDHPQDRDGYTF. Here the CDR3 DNA reads TGTGCCACCAGTGATCACCCACAGGACAGGGATGGCTACACCTTC.

V is TRBV19 and J is TRBJ2-2; D is ambiguous. The CDR3 is 14 residues long. V lost 7 bases and J 3 bases, leaving 12 bases between the germline ends. CDR1 is LNHDA and CDR2 is SQIVND in the germline V gene (reference sequence). This CDR3 is CASTIGDYTGELFF. The CDR3 DNA sequence: TGTGCCAGTACTATTGGTGACTACACCGGGGAGCTGTTTTTT.

The genes are TRBV7-9 and TRBJ2-5; 14 bases are shared with TRBD2. Germline loops: CDR1 SEHNR, CDR2 FQNEAQ (reference sequence). Trimming cost V 5 bases and J 4 bases; bases outside gene matches: 6. The CDR3 covers 16 residues. The CDR3 DNA follows: TGTGCCAGCAGCGCCTCTGGGACTAGCGGGGGAGAGACCCAGTACTTC. Translation: CASSASGTSGGETQYF.

The chain links TRBV5-6 to TRBJ2-1, with 12 bases that match TRBD2. CDR1 is SGHDT and CDR2 is YYEEEE in the germline V gene. The CDR3 is 19 amino acids. Unmatched junction bases numbered 7, after V lost 0 bases and J lost 0 bases. CDR3 nucleotide sequence: TGTGCCAGCAGCTTGGACAGGACTAGCGGGGTTAGCTCCTACAATGAGCAGTTCTTC. Encoded protein: CASSLDRTSGVSSYNEQFF.

CDR3 sequence reads: CASSEGQTNEKLFF. The DNA of the CDR3 is TGTGCCAGCAGTGAAGGACAGACTAATGAAAAACTGTTTTTT. The chain combines TRBV6-1 with TRBJ1-4, with D perhaps matching TRBD1 (5 bases). The germline V and J ends were trimmed by 1 base and 2 bases, with 5 bases remaining between them. The CDR3 has 14 residues. CDR1 and CDR2 (germline): MNHNS, SASEGT.

The chain combines TRBV19 with TRBJ1-2; perhaps TRBD1 as D (5 bases). V dropped 7 bases and J dropped 7 bases, with 16 bases sitting between them. Germline CDR1 and CDR2: LNHDA and SQIVND (reference sequence). This CDR3 comprises 13 residues. The CDR3 DNA follows: TGTGCCAGTAACCTGGACCCGGGGGGTGGCTACACCTTC. Translation gives CASNLDPGGGYTF.

The chain employs TRBV4-1 and TRBJ1-2; D is undetermined. Trimming stripped 0 bases from V and 8 bases from J, with 19 bases between. The germline CDR1 and CDR2 sequences are MGHRA and YSYEKL. This CDR3 has 16 amino acids. The CDR3 DNA is TGCGCCAGCAGCCAAGACTACACAGCCCAACTGCTAGGCTACACCTTC. Its protein is CASSQDYTAQLLGYTF.

The chain couples TRBV7-9 to TRBJ1-2, with 8 bases lining up with TRBD1. The V segment lost 5 bases and the J segment 4 bases; nucleotides outside the gene matches: 9. Germline V gene sequence: CDR1 SEHNR, CDR2 FQNEAQ (reference sequence). The CDR3 contains 15 residues. The CDR3 coding sequence is TGTGCCAGCAGCCCCCAGACAGGGGCTCCCTATGGCTACACCTTC. Amino acid sequence: CASSPQTGAPYGYTF.

The V gene is TRBV6-5, the J gene TRBJ1-5, with 7 bases fitting TRBD1. Germline CDR1 and CDR2: MNHEY and SVGAGI. CDR3 size: 14 residues. Germline trimming cut 2 bases from V and 7 bases from J; bases unmatched to any gene: 5. The chain's CDR3 is CASSYDRERQPQHF. CDR3 DNA sequence: TGTGCCAGCAGTTACGACAGGGAAAGACAGCCCCAGCATTTT.

V usage is TRBV19 and J usage is TRBJ1-3; perhaps TRBD1 as D (5 bases). The length of the CDR3 is 14 residues. Germline lookup yields CDR1 LNHDA and CDR2 SQIVND (reference sequence). V was clipped by 4 bases and J by 8 bases, with 15 bases between them. For the CDR3, the DNA is TGTGCCAGTAGTAAAACGGGTGGGGCGGACACCATATATTTT. Translating gives CASSKTGGADTIYF.

This rearrangement joins TRBV5-4 to TRBJ2-3; 8 bases line up with TRBD2. The V gene end was trimmed by 3 bases and the J gene end by 3 bases; junction bases not matched to a gene: 12. CDR3 length: 17 amino acids. From germline, CDR1 is SGHNT and CDR2 YYREEE (reference sequence). CDR3 DNA: TGTGCCAGCAGCTATTTAGGGGCGGGGGGTAGTACAGATACGCAGTATTTT. Translating it yields CASSYLGAGGSTDTQYF.

V usage is TRBV28 and J usage is TRBJ1-2, with D perhaps TRBD1 (5 bases). V was trimmed by 2 bases and J by 5 bases, leaving 12 bases between them. Per the germline V gene, CDR1 is MDHEN and CDR2 is SYDVKM. This CDR3 is built from 14 residues. The chain's CDR3 is CASSLGGVGYGYTF. For the CDR3, the DNA is TGTGCCAGCAGTTTAGGGGGGGTTGGATATGGCTACACCTTC.

The genes are TRBV18 and TRBJ2-2; the match to TRBD1 covers 8 bases. Germline V gives CDR1 KGHSH, CDR2 LQKENI. This CDR3 contains 15 residues. V trimming: 5 bases; J trimming: 5 bases; junction bases outside the gene matches: 7. CDR3 nucleotide sequence: TGTGCCAGCTCAGCGCAGGGGGCACGGACCGGGGAGCTGTTTTTT. As protein: CASSAQGARTGELFF. The full variable domain, rest sourced from reference TRBV18 and TRBJ2-2, is NAGVMQNPRHLVRRRGQEARLRCSPMKGHSHVYWYRQLPEEGLKFMVYLQKENIIDESGMPKERFSAEFPKEGPSILRIQQVVRGDSAAYFCASSAQGARTGELFFGEGSRLTVL.